This T cell receptor (beta chain) was obtained from a study of shared T cell receptors in the human thymus. Method: immunoSEQ multiplex PCR; TCRdb's copy keeps in-frame clones and lacks some. The sample shows 500,000 to 850,000 clones, about 90% of them seen only once. Germline loops: CDR1 SGHTA, CDR2 FQGNSA. CDR3 length equals 15 residues. With 1 base clipped from V and 0 bases from J, the junction kept 2 bases outside the gene matches. The data were also submitted as part of a second study, on human thymus T cells. That paper states: The authors found apparently biased V and J gene usage in thymic and blood repertoires. Related research reported highly overlapping thymic repertoires among unrelated individuals.

This sequence joins TRBV7-2 and TRBJ1-2, with TRBD1 matching over 7 bases. Sequencing input: thymocytes. The receptor was derived from a boy younger than two with a congenital heart defect. CDR3 amino acids: CASSLEGTANYGYTF. CDR3 nucleotide sequence: TGTGCCAGCAGCTTAGAGGGGACAGCTAACTATGGCTACACCTTC.